This record looks at one T cell receptor beta chain sequence and its context. Its antigen is undetermined. iRepertoire HTBI primers and Arm-PCR of CDR3 regions built TCR beta libraries. TCRdb used MiXCR to reprocess the multiplex PCR reads, holding one entry per CDR3 protein. The sample gives roughly 360,000 distinct CDR3 sequences, roughly 23% of which show up once; approximately 27% is in the top ten. Time point here: persistent/refractory GD, antithyroid drugs over 5 years with positive TRAb. From PBMCs, RNA was extracted and then used to make the TCR library. The data stem from a study of regulatory T cells in long-lasting Graves disease. Study observations and caveats: With persistent disease, TRBV28, TRBJ1-2 and TRBJ2-5 were the favored segments.

CDR3 length equals 16 residues. Germline V gives CDR1 SGHDT, CDR2 YYEEEE. Trimming pared 4 bases from V and 0 bases from J, leaving 13 bases between. The chain employs TRBV5-6 and TRBJ2-2; D is perhaps TRBD2 (6 bases). Sequencing used peripheral blood mononuclear cells (PBMCs), obtained when the disease was refractory, from a patient treated with antithyroid drugs. This TCR was recovered from a woman aged 40 to 50 with Graves disease. CDR3 sequence reads: CASSRGGATNTGELFF. CDR3 bases: TGTGCCAGCAGCCGAGGAGGGGCCACGAACACCGGGGAGCTGTTTTTT.